This T cell receptor (beta chain) is from a study of blood T cell repertoires in COVID-19. The wider study: Sites across the United States, Italy and Spain contributed samples from acute and convalescent COVID-19. T cells, B-cell-depleted T cells, or PBMCs supplied cDNA or gDNA.

Recovery meant two consecutive negative NP/OP PCR tests, professional clearance, or resolved symptoms. This CDR3 is built from 15 residues. Looked up from germline, CDR1 is MGHRA and CDR2 is YSYEKL. The V end lost 1 base, the J end lost 3 bases, and 12 bases lay between the germline ends. The protocol was immunoSEQ multiplex PCR, while the TCRdb copy is restricted to in-frame clones and leaves out a portion. Seen here are roughly 370,000 clones, approximately 87% observed once, and the top ten hold about 9.4%. The chain joins TRBV4-1 to TRBJ1-1; D may be TRBD1 (5 bases). Sequencing was carried out using PBMCs or T cells enriched from blood (not recorded which). The TCR comes from a woman between 45 and 60 years old who had recovered from COVID-19. The CDR3 loop is CASSQAGGEYTEAFF. CDR3 sequence (DNA): TGCGCCAGCAGCCAAGCGGGGGGGGAGTACACTGAAGCTTTCTTT.